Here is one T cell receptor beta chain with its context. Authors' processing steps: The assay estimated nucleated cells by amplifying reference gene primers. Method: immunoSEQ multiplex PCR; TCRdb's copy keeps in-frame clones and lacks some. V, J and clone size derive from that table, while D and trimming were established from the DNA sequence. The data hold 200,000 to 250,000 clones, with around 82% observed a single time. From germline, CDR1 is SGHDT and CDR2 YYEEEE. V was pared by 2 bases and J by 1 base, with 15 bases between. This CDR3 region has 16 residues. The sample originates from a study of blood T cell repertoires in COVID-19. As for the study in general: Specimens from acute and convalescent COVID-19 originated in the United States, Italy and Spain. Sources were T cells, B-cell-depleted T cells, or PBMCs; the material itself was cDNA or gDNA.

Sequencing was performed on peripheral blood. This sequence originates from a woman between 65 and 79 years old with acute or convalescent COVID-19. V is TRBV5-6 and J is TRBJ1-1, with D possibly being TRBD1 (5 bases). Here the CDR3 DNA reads TGTGCCAGCAGCTTTGGGGGGACCTCTTGGAACACTGAAGCTTTCTTT. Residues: CASSFGGTSWNTEAFF.